This T cell receptor beta chain comes out of a study of blood T cell repertoires in COVID-19. This clone was seen at least ten times. Trimming at V came to 2 bases and at J to 1 base, leaving 0 bases not matched to a gene. Germline lookup yields CDR1 MRHNA and CDR2 SNTAGT. The CDR3 runs 14 residues. Method: immunoSEQ multiplex PCR; TCRdb's copy keeps in-frame clones and lacks some. The sample includes roughly 200,000 clones, about nine tenths of them seen just once. The rearrangement joins TRBV6-4 to TRBJ2-3, with 7 positions matching TRBD2. The TCR comes from a middle-aged woman with acute COVID-19. Sequenced material: PBMCs or T cells enriched from blood (not recorded which). CDR3 DNA: TGTGCCAGCAGTGACGCGGGGGGCACAGATACGCAGTATTTT. It encodes CASSDAGGTDTQYF.